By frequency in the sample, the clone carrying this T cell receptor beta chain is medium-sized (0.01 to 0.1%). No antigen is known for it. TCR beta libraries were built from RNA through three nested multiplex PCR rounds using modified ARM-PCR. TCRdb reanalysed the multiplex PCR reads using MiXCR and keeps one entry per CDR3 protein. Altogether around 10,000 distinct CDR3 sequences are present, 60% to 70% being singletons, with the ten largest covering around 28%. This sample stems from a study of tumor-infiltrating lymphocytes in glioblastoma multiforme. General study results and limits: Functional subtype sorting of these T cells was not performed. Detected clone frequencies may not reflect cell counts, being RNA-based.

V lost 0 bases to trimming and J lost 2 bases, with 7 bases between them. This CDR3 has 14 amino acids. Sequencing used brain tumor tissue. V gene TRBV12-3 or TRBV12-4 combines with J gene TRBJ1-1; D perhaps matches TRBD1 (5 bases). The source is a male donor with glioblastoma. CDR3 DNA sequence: TGTGCCAGCAGTTTAGCGGACACTAACACTGAAGCTTTCTTT. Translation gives CASSLADTNTEAFF.